This T cell receptor (beta chain) was sequenced in a study of cytomegalovirus exposure and HLA in healthy donors. Study conclusions and caveats: In a later analysis, TCR beta V- and J-gene trimming showed a link to a missense DCLRE1C variant. Altogether, around 160 TCR beta chains were recorded as cytomegalovirus-associated.

Germline V lookup: CDR1 LGHNA, CDR2 YNFKEQ. V dropped 1 base and J dropped 2; count of bases not matched to a gene: 3. This CDR3 has 15 residues. Primers: 60 Vbeta forward and 13 Jbeta reverse. Original processing methods: An analysis that came later counted around 80 million unique TCR beta chains, around 10 million shared. The data were produced by immunoSEQ multiplex PCR, yet TCRdb's version contains in-frame clones alone and is incomplete. V, J and clone size are those of that table, while D and trimming were read from the DNA. The sample is made up of tens of thousands of clones, and the top ten hold 2.7% of it. On this clone itself: The antigen is unknown.

Healthy bone marrow donors supplied every sample. Source material: PBMCs. The clonotype was recovered from a man aged 40-50 years in good health and CMV-seronegative. The rearrangement joins TRBV4-2 to TRBJ2-5; 8 nucleotides match TRBD1. CDR3 nucleotide sequence: TGTGCCAGCAGCCAAGCGGGGACAGGACAAGAGACCCAGTACTTC. This gives the protein CASSQAGTGQETQYF.